This T cell receptor (beta chain) was captured in a study of CD8 T cells in Susac syndrome (dated by TCRdb to the late 2010s). As for the study more broadly: Among the sequenced Susac syndrome patients, more than five had clinically active disease and roughly eight were in clinical remission. Whether CD8+ T cell activation and differentiation in Susac syndrome was antigen driven was tested using repertoire sequencing. At blood withdrawal, Susac syndrome patients were either therapy-naive, taking corticosteroids (in some cases with IVIg as well), or taking IVIg alone. Paper-wide results and their limitations: In patients with Susac syndrome, the CD4+ T cell repertoire showed no detectable clonal expansion. The number of individuals in the TCR sequencing and HLA analysis was acknowledged as relatively small.

Peripheral blood CD8+ and CD4+ T cells from healthy donors, Susac syndrome patients and multiple sclerosis patients were profiled using high-throughput TCR beta sequencing. The Susac syndrome patients fulfilled recently defined diagnostic criteria for definite or probable disease. CD8+ TEMRA cells were enriched by FACS, while bulk CD8+ and CD4+ T cells were purified by magnetic negative isolation. Blood was collected in EDTA tubes and processed within 24 hours, with PBMCs isolated through density gradient centrifugation. PBMCs intended for TCR sequencing were cryopreserved in liquid nitrogen and were subsequently thawed in a 37 degrees C water bath. The sorted or isolated CD4+, CD8+ and CD8+ TEMRA cells had a purity of 90% or higher. The V end loses 4 bases and the J end loses 4 bases, and a stretch of 14 bases separates them. CDR1 and CDR2 are drawn from the germline V gene: SGHVS, FQNEAQ. The CDR3 covers 15 residues, taking in both the cysteine and the phenylalanine. Only CDR3 DNA is held: 45 bases, read in frame from base 1.

Of note for this clonotype: There is no known antigen for this receptor. There are no base qualities to consult, and no much larger clone falls within one base.

RNA was extracted using the RNeasy kit, and about 0.5 to 1 ug of the RNA was reverse transcribed with random hexamers. TCR beta CDR3 regions were amplified with the immunoSEQ multiplex PCR assay covering 54 Vbeta and 13 Jbeta segments. PCR amplification bias was corrected using a synthetic template baseline for primer optimization and computational correction. The authors' pipeline ran thus. Reads were annotated to V, D and J genes according to IMGT and were analyzed with immunoSEQ Analyzer, with only productive sequences retained. To calculate clonality, Shannon entropy was normalized by log2 of the number of productive unique sequences and then subtracted from one. For each patient and control, public and private clones were evaluated within the 100 most prevalent clones. Clones were defined as Susac-specific if absent from the healthy and MS cohorts, from around 1,000 published viral clones and from other ImmuneACCESS disease sequences. TCRdb applied fastp at Q25 and MiXCR to the public reads, then kept only in-frame beta chains. Identical CDR3 protein sequences are pooled into one entry, listed with their most common genes and DNA. TCRdb's processing, not the authors' own work, is the source of the V and J calls. The sample includes approximately 190,000 distinct CDR3 sequences, with approximately 94% observed a single time. Together, the top ten hold around 0.1% of the sample.

The origin of this receptor is a human donor with Susac syndrome. Recombination connected TRBV7-8 to TRBJ1-5; TRBD1 is a possible D gene, resting on 5 matching bases. The sample comprised CD4+ T cells from PBMCs. The DNA reads as follows: TGTGCCAGCAGCTCCCTAAGACAGTGGAATCAGCCCCAGCATTTT. This translates into CASSSLRQWNQPQHF.